In this sample, the clone carrying this T cell receptor beta chain turned up many times. Its antigen is currently unknown. Researchers drew on around 83 million PBMCs for genomic DNA from unsorted samples. The data belong to a study of shared clonotypes between healthy human individuals. Assay runs were performed at deep level. About 30,000 T cell genomes, or 250 to 300 ng DNA, went into replicate PCRs of unsorted PBMC. The data were produced by immunoSEQ multiplex PCR, yet TCRdb's version contains in-frame clones alone and is incomplete. The sample gives 75,000 to 100,000 clones, less than 60% of which show up once; about 15% is in the top ten. The V gene's germline CDR1 is SGHRS and CDR2 YFSETQ. The CDR3 is 14 residues long. Trimming removed 0 bases from V and 0 bases from J, with 7 bases in between. Regarding the study as a whole: Investigators collected only blood, and repertoires in tissues likely differ.

This chain connects TRBV5-1 to TRBJ2-7; D not resolved. This receptor was identified in a woman aged 40 to 50 in good health. Some clones in this sample may be carry-over from other donors' samples. The specimen sequenced was PBMCs. The CDR3 loop reads CASSLATDSYEQYF. Written as DNA, the CDR3 is TGCGCCAGCAGCTTGGCCACGGACTCCTACGAGCAGTACTTC. Filled out from reference TRBV5-1 and TRBJ2-7, the complete variable domain reads KAGVTQTPRYLIKTRGQQVTLSCSPISGHRSVSWYQQTPGQGLQFLFEYFSETQRNKGNFPGRFSGRQFSNSRSEMNVSTLELGDSALYLCASSLATDSYEQYFGPGTRLTVT.